This T cell receptor (beta chain) comes out of a study of shared clonotypes between healthy human individuals. The CDR3 has 20 amino acids. Germline CDR1 is SGHTA and CDR2 is FQGTGA. With 1 base clipped from V and 4 bases from J, the junction kept 14 bases outside the gene matches. Sequenced by immunoSEQ multiplex PCR; TCRdb stores in-frame clones only, minus some. In the table there are a few million clones, more than 85% of which are singletons. This clone was found once. Only Caucasian adults living in Nashville, Tennessee made up the donor group. This sequence joins TRBV7-3 and TRBJ2-1; TRBD2 matches at 12 bases. The sequence came from a man between 18 and 35 years old in good health. Some clones in this sample may be carry-over from other donors' samples. The sequencing sample was made of naive CD4+ T cells from PBMCs. Subset noted: CD45RA+ positively selected. CDR3 residues: CASSLMDNRLAGAGYNEQFF. The CDR3 DNA reads TGTGCCAGCAGCTTAATGGACAACCGACTAGCGGGAGCGGGGTACAATGAGCAGTTCTTC.